Included here is one TCR beta chain sequence, with context. Its antigen is as yet unknown. These data are taken from a study of OX40 agonist ivuxolimab in advanced cancers. Study-level background: Ivuxolimab was administered intravenously to patients at 0.01 to 10 mg/kg every 2 weeks. A diagnosis of hepatocellular carcinoma, melanoma, renal cell or head and neck cancer was present in dose-escalation patients. Study-wide findings and caveats: Normalized T-cell clonal expansion was also low in some nonresponders. On average, a greater number of expanded clones characterised CD8+ T cells relative to CD4+.

The V gene's germline CDR1 is MDHEN and CDR2 SYDVKM. This CDR3 is 15 amino acids long. Germline trimming cut 5 bases from V and 6 bases from J; bases unmatched to any gene: 10. Generated by immunoSEQ multiplex PCR, the TCRdb table keeps only in-frame clones and is missing some. This sample has 45,000 to 55,000 clones, with approximately 79% found just once. The chain recombines TRBV28 with TRBJ1-5; the match to TRBD1 covers 7 bases. This clonotype was obtained from an adult with an advanced solid tumor such as melanoma, head and neck, liver or kidney cancer. The starting material was CD4+ or CD8+ T cells sorted from blood, obtained in a trial of the OX40 agonist ivuxolimab. The CDR3 loop reads CASSPPSGGGQPQHF. CDR3 coding DNA: TGTGCCAGCAGTCCACCCTCAGGGGGAGGTCAGCCCCAGCATTTT.